The 28 T cell receptor beta chains listed next were all sequenced from one sample in a study of blood T cells in healthy people across ages. The second PCR ran about 6 to 11 cycles with a sample-barcoded 5' primer and J-beta primers. TCRdb re-derived calls from the 5' RACE reads in MiXCR, one entry per CDR3 protein. The profile covers about 780,000 distinct CDR3 sequences, with more than 35% appearing a single time and less than 20% taken by the ten largest. The sequencing input was blood. Receptors originate from a man at least 80 years old in good health.

This clonotype was counted a few times. The genes are TRBV6-5 and TRBJ2-1; D possibly corresponds to TRBD1 (6 bases). The CDR3 has 15 residues. The V end was cut by 6 bases, the J end by 5 bases, with 17 bases between. Germline loops: CDR1 MNHEY, CDR2 SVGAGI. CDR3 DNA sequence: TGTGCCAGCAGATATGACAGGAGCTCTAACAATGAGCAGTTCTTC. Translation: CASRYDRSSNNEQFF.

This clonotype came up once. The rearrangement uses TRBV20-1 and TRBJ1-2; no reliable D call. V was pared by 0 bases and J by 3 bases, with 23 bases between. Germline V CDR1 and CDR2: DFQATT, SNEGSKA (reference sequence). This CDR3 is built from 18 residues. For the CDR3, the DNA is TGCAGTGCTAGAGATCCTCAACGAGCCCGCAACTCTTACTATGGCTACACCTTC. Translating it yields CSARDPQRARNSYYGYTF.

The rearrangement links TRBV29-1 to TRBJ2-6; D not resolved. Germline CDR1 SQVTM, CDR2 ANQGSEA. Trimming cost V 3 bases and J 2 bases, with 8 bases left between them. The CDR3 sequence is 14 residues long. The CDR3 nucleotides are TGCAGCGTTGAGCAGGCTGCTGGGGCCAACGTCCTGACTTTC. It specifies CSVEQAAGANVLTF.

The table lists this clonotype with a few counts. The rearrangement links TRBV2 to TRBJ2-1; maybe TRBD2 (6 bases). Trimming stripped 3 bases from V and 10 bases from J, with 22 bases between. The CDR3 loop spans 16 amino acids. Germline CDR1 SNHLY, CDR2 FYNNEI. In DNA form, the CDR3 reads TGTGCCAGCAGTGACTCCTACGGACTAAAAATATCCGAGCAGTTCTTC. Its translation is CASSDSYGLKISEQFF.

This clonotype was observed a single time. Given a much more abundant clone one base away, this may be a read error. CDR3 residues: CASSPASGVNEQYF. The CDR3 DNA is TGTGCCAGCAGCCCGGCTAGCGGGGTCAATGAGCAGTACTTC. The chain recombines TRBV12-3 or TRBV12-4 with TRBJ2-7, with 9 bases matching TRBD2. The length of the CDR3 is 14 residues. With V trimmed by 6 bases and J by 7 bases, 10 bases remained unmatched.

The rearrangement links TRBV29-1 to TRBJ1-5; the D is unclear. The CDR3 length is 12 residues. In germline, CDR1 is SQVTM, CDR2 ANQGSEA. Deletions cut 7 bases from V and 2 bases from J, with 9 bases between. CDR3 DNA sequence: TGCAGCGCTTACTTCGGCAATCAGCCCCAGCATTTT. Translated, it gives CSAYFGNQPQHF.

The sample holds one count of this clonotype. The V and J genes are TRBV6-2 or TRBV6-3 and TRBJ1-1; D is perhaps TRBD1 (5 bases). The CDR3 is made up of 16 amino acids. CDR1 and CDR2 (germline): MNHEY, SVGEGT. V lost 3 bases and J 3 bases, leaving 17 bases between the germline ends. The CDR3 DNA reads as TGTGCCAGCAGTTATGAGCAGGGAGTAATGGACACTGAAGCTTTCTTT. Translated, it gives CASSYEQGVMDTEAFF.

V and J are TRBV12-3 or TRBV12-4 and TRBJ2-1; D call uncertain. The ends were cut back, 2 bases at V and 9 bases at J, with 5 bases in the middle. This CDR3 is 11 amino acids long. Written as DNA, the CDR3 is TGTGCCAGCAGTTTAAAAGCTGAGCAGTTCTTC. It translates to CASSLKAEQFF.

The gene calls are TRBV28 and TRBJ1-5, with D maybe TRBD1 (5 bases). There are 19 residues in the CDR3. CDR1 is MDHEN, CDR2 SYDVKM, per germline. V dropped 4 bases and J dropped 0 bases, with 22 bases sitting between them. The CDR3 loop reads CASSSLYRDGTYSNQPQHF. The CDR3 nucleotides read TGTGCCAGCAGTTCACTCTACCGGGACGGGACCTATAGCAATCAGCCCCAGCATTTT.

The sample holds one count of this clonotype. The junction differs from germline at one of its ends, possibly a read error. The chain combines TRBV2 with TRBJ1-1; D possibly corresponds to TRBD1 (6 bases). The CDR3 is 14 residues long. CDR1 is SNHLY and CDR2 is FYNNEI in the germline V gene. CDR3 protein: CASREGQLNTEAFF. The DNA of the CDR3 is TGTGCCAGCAGGGAAGGACAGCTCAACACTGAAGCTTTCTTT.

This chain links TRBV7-2 with TRBJ2-6; 11 positions match TRBD2. The CDR3 has 18 amino acids. Germline values: CDR1 SGHTA, CDR2 FQGNSA. Germline trimming cut 1 base from V and 2 bases from J; bases unmatched to any gene: 4. CDR3 loop: CASSLVLAGGTGANVLTF. CDR3 coding DNA: TGTGCCAGCAGCTTAGTCCTAGCGGGAGGAACTGGGGCCAACGTCCTGACTTTC. Full variable domain (outside the CDR3, taken from reference TRBV7-2 and TRBJ2-6): GAGVSQSPSNKVTEKGKDVELRCDPISGHTALYWYRQSLGQGLEFLIYFQGNSAPDKSGLPSDRFSAERTGGSVSTLTIQRTQQEDSAVYLCASSLVLAGGTGANVLTFGAGSRLTVL.

For this clonotype: Being one base from a much bigger clone, this may be a read error. This chain links TRBV20-1 with TRBJ2-5, with D possibly being TRBD2 (5 bases). Germline-derived CDR1 and CDR2 are DFQATT and SNEGSKA (reference sequence). The V gene lost 3 bases and the J gene lost 7 bases, with 18 bases spanning the gap. This CDR3 has 14 amino acids. The chain's CDR3 is CSASGRTHGGTQYF. The CDR3 coding sequence is TGCAGTGCTAGTGGCAGGACCCACGGAGGGACCCAGTACTTC.

This clonotype was seen ten or more times. The chain is built from TRBV20-1 and TRBJ2-1; TRBD2 is a possible D gene (5 bases). This CDR3 contains 11 residues. Trimming took off 6 bases at V and 10 bases at J, with 13 bases between the two ends. Germline CDR1 is DFQATT and CDR2 is SNEGSKA (reference sequence). The DNA of the CDR3 is TGCAGTGCCGACCCTCGGAGGGAGCAGTTCTTC. It yields the protein CSADPRREQFF.

This clonotype turned up a few times. The CDR3 DNA follows: TGTGCCAGCAGTCGACAGGGGGGGGAGGCCTATGGCTACACCTTC. It translates to CASSRQGGEAYGYTF. J is TRBJ1-2 and V is TRBV6-1; 9 nucleotides line up with TRBD1. Trimming removed 5 bases from V and 4 bases from J; junction bases left unmatched: 8. This CDR3 is built from 15 residues. The germline CDR1 and CDR2 sequences are MNHNS and SASEGT.

V is TRBV10-2 and J is TRBJ2-7; D gene unclear. Trimming cost V 2 bases and J 0 bases, with 11 bases left between them. The CDR3 spans 15 residues. Germline values: CDR1 WSHSY, CDR2 SAAADI. The CDR3 region is CASSEPDMSSYEQYF. CDR3 DNA: TGCGCCAGCAGTGAGCCAGACATGAGCTCCTACGAGCAGTACTTC.

This clonotype was seen a handful of times. The chain links TRBV5-1 to TRBJ2-1; 9 bases map to TRBD1. V lost 3 bases to trimming and J lost 8 bases; unmatched junction nucleotides: 12. The CDR3 is made up of 16 amino acids. Per the germline V gene, CDR1 is SGHRS and CDR2 is YFSETQ. CDR3 region: CASSWGPGQGIDEQFF. The CDR3 nucleotides are TGCGCCAGCAGCTGGGGGCCGGGACAGGGAATCGATGAGCAGTTCTTC.

The chain employs TRBV6-2 or TRBV6-3 and TRBJ2-3; TRBD2 might be the D (5 bases). Trimming stripped 4 bases from V and 5 bases from J, with 19 bases between. CDR3 size: 16 residues. Germline CDR1 is MNHEY and CDR2 is SVGEGT. This CDR3 reads CASSSPTTSSLDTQYF. The CDR3 DNA is TGTGCCAGCAGTTCCCCGACTACATCCTCCTTAGATACGCAGTATTTT.

V is TRBV5-1 and J is TRBJ2-7; TRBD1 matches 8 bases. CDR1 and CDR2 from the germline V gene are SGHRS and YFSETQ. After removal of 4 bases from V and 4 bases from J, the junction contained 10 bases not matched to a gene. This CDR3 is built from 15 residues. CDR3 protein: CASSDQPGQDYEQYF. The CDR3, as DNA: TGCGCCAGCAGCGACCAACCGGGACAGGATTACGAGCAGTACTTC.

The rearrangement links TRBV7-8 to TRBJ2-3, with D possibly TRBD2 on 6 matching bases. Per germline, CDR1 SGHVS and CDR2 FQNEAQ. This CDR3 region has 17 residues. The germline V and J ends were trimmed by 1 base and 0 bases, with 14 bases remaining between them. This chain's CDR3 is CASSLVGGTPSTDTQYF. CDR3 in DNA: TGTGCCAGCAGCTTAGTGGGCGGGACCCCTAGCACAGATACGCAGTATTTT.

The table lists this clonotype with a few counts. The rearrangement joins TRBV10-3 to TRBJ2-7; no definite D call. The CDR3 spans 12 residues. Germline V CDR1 and CDR2: ENHRY, SYGVKD. V lost 3 bases and J 2 bases, leaving 5 bases between the germline ends. DNA of the CDR3: TGTGCCATCAGTGACAGTACCTACGAGCAGTACTTC. Translated: CAISDSTYEQYF.

V and J are TRBV10-3 and TRBJ2-6; 9 bases align to TRBD1. Germline lookup yields CDR1 ENHRY and CDR2 SYGVKD. This CDR3 contains 17 residues. The ends lost 6 bases at V and 0 bases at J; junction bases unmatched: 6. For the CDR3, the DNA is TGTGCCATCAGGCCGGGACAGGGAAACTCTGGGGCCAACGTCCTGACTTTC. Amino acids: CAIRPGQGNSGANVLTF.

This chain uses TRBV27 with TRBJ2-3; 7 bases map to TRBD1. V dropped 2 bases and J dropped 4; count of bases not matched to a gene: 6. The germline CDR1 and CDR2 sequences are MNHEY and SMNVEV (reference sequence). This CDR3 has 15 amino acids. CDR3 region: CASSLTGQSADTQYF. CDR3 DNA sequence: TGTGCCAGCAGTTTAACGGGACAGAGCGCAGATACGCAGTATTTT.

This clonotype has just one count. It may be a read error: a sequence one base away is much more abundant. The V gene is TRBV28, the J gene TRBJ2-1; weak D call: TRBD2 (5 bases). V was shortened by 2 bases and J by 2 bases, with 13 bases between the two germline ends. CDR1 MDHEN and CDR2 SYDVKM come from the germline V gene. CDR3 length: 16 amino acids. Here the CDR3 reads CASSLDQDSTYNEQFF. DNA of the CDR3: TGTGCCAGCAGTTTAGACCAGGACTCAACCTACAATGAGCAGTTCTTC.

This clonotype occurred many times. V and J are TRBV7-2 and TRBJ2-5; 12 bases are shared with TRBD2. This CDR3 spans 16 amino acids. Trimming removed 4 bases from V and 4 bases from J; junction bases left unmatched: 7. Looked up from germline, CDR1 is SGHTA and CDR2 is FQGNSA. The CDR3 DNA reads as TGTGCCAGCAGCTCACTAGCGGGAGGCCGGGGAGAGACCCAGTACTTC. It encodes CASSSLAGGRGETQYF.

The chain joins TRBV6-2 or TRBV6-3 to TRBJ2-5; D call uncertain. Near its end, the DNA agrees better with TRBJ2-7, so the J call may be wrong. Germline CDR1 reads MNHEY; CDR2 reads SVGEGT. The CDR3 spans 11 residues. Here the CDR3 reads CASKPPYEQYF. CDR3 DNA sequence: TGTGCCAGCAAGCCTCCTTACGAGCAGTACTTC.

This clonotype was recorded a few times. This chain connects TRBV10-3 to TRBJ1-2; 7 bases line up with TRBD1. Trimming at V came to 2 bases and at J to 2 bases, leaving 5 bases not matched to a gene. This CDR3 is built from 15 residues. Germline assignment: CDR1 ENHRY and CDR2 SYGVKD. This chain's CDR3 is CAISEPLQGNYGYTF. CDR3 in DNA: TGTGCCATCAGTGAGCCCTTACAGGGGAACTATGGCTACACCTTC.

This clonotype was counted a few times. The J gene is TRBJ2-1, the V gene TRBV6-4; 9 bases agree with TRBD2. The CDR3 contains 14 residues. Germline V CDR1 and CDR2: MRHNA, SNTAGT. J gave up 6 bases and V 8 bases, and 8 bases lay outside the gene matches. The CDR3, as DNA: TGTGCCAGCTCGCGGGAGGGTGGGGGCAATGAGCAGTTCTTC. Translated, it gives CASSREGGGNEQFF.

The rearrangement joins TRBV29-1 to TRBJ1-2; no firm D call. The CDR3 extends over 13 amino acids. Germline lookup yields CDR1 SQVTM and CDR2 ANQGSEA. The V and J ends lost 3 bases and 1 base respectively, with 9 bases between them. CDR3 coding DNA: TGCAGCGTTGAGGTGGGGAATAACTATGGCTACACCTTC. Encoded protein: CSVEVGNNYGYTF.